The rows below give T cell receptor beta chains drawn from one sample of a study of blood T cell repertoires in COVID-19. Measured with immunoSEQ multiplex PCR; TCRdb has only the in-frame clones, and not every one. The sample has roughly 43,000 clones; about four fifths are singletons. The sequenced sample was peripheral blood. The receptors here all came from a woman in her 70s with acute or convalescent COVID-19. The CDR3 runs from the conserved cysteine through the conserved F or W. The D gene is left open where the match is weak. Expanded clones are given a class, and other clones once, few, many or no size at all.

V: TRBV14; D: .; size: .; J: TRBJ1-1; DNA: TGTGCCAGCAGCACGGCCAGCGGGCGCAGCACTGAAGCTTTCTTT; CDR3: CASSTASGRSTEAFF
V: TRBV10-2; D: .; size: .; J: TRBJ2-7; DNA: TGCGCCAGCAGTGAAGGACGGGGGAGCTCCTACGAGCAGTACTTC; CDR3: CASSEGRGSSYEQYF
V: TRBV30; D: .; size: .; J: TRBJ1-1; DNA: TGTGCCTGGAGTGTATCCAGGGGTGAAGCTTTCTTT; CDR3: CAWSVSRGEAFF
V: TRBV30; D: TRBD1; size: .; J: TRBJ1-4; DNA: TGTGCCTGCCGCTTCCGGGACAGTAATGAAAAACTGTTTTTT; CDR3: CACRFRDSNEKLFF
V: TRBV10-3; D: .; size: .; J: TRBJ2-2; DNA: TGTGCCATCAGTGCAGATCGTGGCGGTAACACCGGGGAGCTGTTTTTT; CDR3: CAISADRGGNTGELFF
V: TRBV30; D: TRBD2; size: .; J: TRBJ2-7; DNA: TGTGCCTGGAGTGTAGGGGGGGTAGCGGGAGCTTACGAGCAGTACTTC; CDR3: CAWSVGGVAGAYEQYF
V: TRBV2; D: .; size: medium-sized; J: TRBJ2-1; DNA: TGTGCCAGCAGTGACCAGGGGTTCAATGAGCAGTTCTTC; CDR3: CASSDQGFNEQFF
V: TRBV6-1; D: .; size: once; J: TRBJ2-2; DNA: TGTGCCAGCAGTGGAGAGGGAGCCGTCAACACCGGGGAGCTGTTTTTT; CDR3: CASSGEGAVNTGELFF
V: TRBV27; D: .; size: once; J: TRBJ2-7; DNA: TGTGCCAGCAGCCCCAGAGGGCGCTACGAGCAGTACTTC; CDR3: CASSPRGRYEQYF
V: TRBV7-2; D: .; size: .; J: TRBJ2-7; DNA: TGTGCCAGCAGCTTAAACAGATACTCCTACGAGCAGTACTTC; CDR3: CASSLNRYSYEQYF
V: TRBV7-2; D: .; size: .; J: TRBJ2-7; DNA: TGTGCCAGCAGCCAAATAGTGAACGAGCAGTACTTC; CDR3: CASSQIVNEQYF
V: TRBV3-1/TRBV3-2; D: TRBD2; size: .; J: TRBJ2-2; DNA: TGTGCCAGCAGCCCTAGCGGGAACACCGGGGAGCTGTTTTTT; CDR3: CASSPSGNTGELFF
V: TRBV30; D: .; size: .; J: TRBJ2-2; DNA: TGTGCCTGGGGCGGAGAAGCCTACACCGGGGAGCTGTTTTTT; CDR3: CAWGGEAYTGELFF
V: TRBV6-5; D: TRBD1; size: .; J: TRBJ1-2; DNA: TGTGCCAGCAGTCGACAGGGGAGGGGCCGCTATGGCTACACCTTC; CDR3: CASSRQGRGRYGYTF
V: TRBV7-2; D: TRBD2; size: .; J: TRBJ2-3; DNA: TGTGCCAGCAGCTTAGGGACTAGCGCAGATACGCAGTATTTT; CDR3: CASSLGTSADTQYF
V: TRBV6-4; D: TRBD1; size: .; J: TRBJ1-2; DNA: TGTGCCAGCAGCCAAACAGGGGGCGCGAGGGGCTACACCTTC; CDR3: CASSQTGGARGYTF
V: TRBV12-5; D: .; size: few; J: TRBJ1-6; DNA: TGTGCTAGTGGTTTCCTCCCTACGGGGCCAGGGGATTCACCCCTCCACTTT; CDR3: CASGFLPTGPGDSPLHF
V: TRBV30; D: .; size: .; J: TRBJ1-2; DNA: TGTGCCTGGAAATGGGGCGCGACTGGAGGCTACACCTTC; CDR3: CAWKWGATGGYTF
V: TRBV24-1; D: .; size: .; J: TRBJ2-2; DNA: TGTGCCACCAGTGACAATACAGGGTTATTTGGCGGGGAGCTGTTTTTT; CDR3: CATSDNTGLFGGELFF
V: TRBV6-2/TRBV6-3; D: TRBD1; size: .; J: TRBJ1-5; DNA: TGTGCCAGCAGTCTTGGGACAGGGGGCAGTCAGCCCCAGCATTTT; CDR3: CASSLGTGGSQPQHF
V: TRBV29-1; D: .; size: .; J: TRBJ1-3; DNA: TGCAGCGTCGGTTACGGCTCTGGAAACACCATATATTTT; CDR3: CSVGYGSGNTIYF
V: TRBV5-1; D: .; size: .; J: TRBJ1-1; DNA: TGCGCCAGCAGCTTGGCCGGACAGAACACTGAAGCTTTCTTT; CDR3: CASSLAGQNTEAFF